Sequencing of this TCR beta chain was carried out in a study of early T cells in non-severe SARS-CoV-2 infection. MiXCR was run by TCRdb on the 5' RACE reads, yielding one entry per CDR3 protein. The sample holds some 77,000 distinct CDR3 sequences; 4.5% to 6% are singletons and the top ten take under 8%. Per the germline V gene, CDR1 is MGHRA and CDR2 is YSYEKL. This CDR3 region has 13 residues. J lost 3 bases, V lost 4 bases, and 2 bases had no gene match. This clonotype is labeled as medium-sized. The specimen was whole blood, collected at baseline. This TCR was sampled from an adult who was a healthcare worker with PCR-confirmed SARS-CoV-2 infection or an uninfected control (not recorded which). V is TRBV4-1 and J is TRBJ2-5, with 7 bases matching TRBD2. As DNA, the CDR3 is TGCGCCAGCAGCCCCGCGGGGGAAGAGACCCAGTACTTC. As protein: CASSPAGEETQYF.